Listed below are T cell receptor beta chains from one sample, sequenced in a study of T cells in Graves' hyperthyroidism and ophthalmopathy. TCRdb analysed the multiplex PCR reads with MiXCR anew, one entry per CDR3 protein. This sample has a few hundred thousand distinct CDR3 sequences, with about 15% found just once. Sequenced input: blood. The receptors originated from a woman aged 35 to 49 with Graves' hyperthyroidism that later progressed to Graves' ophthalmopathy. Each CDR3 is given with its conserved first and last residue. D genes are given only for firm matches. Part of the rows lack a size; the others show once, few, many or a class for expanded clones.

D gene | clone size | J gene | V gene | CDR3 protein | CDR3 DNA
NA | many | TRBJ1-1 | TRBV5-4 | CASSLNAVLNTEAFF | TGTGCCAGCAGCTTGAATGCGGTTTTGAACACTGAAGCTTTCTTT
NA | NA | TRBJ1-5 | TRBV7-8 | CASSSGRMHNQPQHF | TGTGCCAGCAGCTCCGGACGTATGCATAATCAGCCCCAGCATTTT
TRBD1 | many | TRBJ2-7 | TRBV28 | CASSLGGQGPYEQYF | TGTGCCAGCAGTTTAGGGGGACAGGGGCCCTACGAGCAGTACTTC
NA | many | TRBJ2-3 | TRBV20-1 | CSAPRLPGKHTDTQYF | TGCAGTGCTCCCAGATTGCCGGGAAAGCACACAGATACGCAGTATTTT
NA | NA | TRBJ1-1 | TRBV20-1 | CSAREDLNTEAFF | TGCAGTGCTAGAGAAGATCTGAACACTGAAGCTTTCTTT
NA | NA | TRBJ2-4 | TRBV20-1 | CSAIIGAKNIQYF | TGCAGTGCTATAATTGGAGCCAAAAACATTCAGTACTTC
NA | many | TRBJ1-3 | TRBV12-3/TRBV12-4 | CASSLRTANSGNTIYF | TGTGCCAGCAGTCTCCGGACAGCCAACTCTGGAAACACCATATATTTT
TRBD1 | NA | TRBJ2-1 | TRBV11-2 | CASSFRGLQIF | TGTGCCAGCAGCTTTAGGGGGCTTCAGATCTTC
NA | many | TRBJ2-7 | TRBV6-1 | CASSGPLRGAGAYEQYF | TGTGCCAGCAGTGGACCACTTCGGGGGGCGGGCGCCTACGAGCAGTACTTC
NA | few | TRBJ2-2 | TRBV7-3 | CASSLGGVNTGELFF | TGTGCCAGCAGCTTAGGGGGAGTCAACACCGGGGAGCTGTTTTTT
NA | many | TRBJ2-5 | TRBV20-1 | CSARGGETQYF | TGCAGTGCTAGAGGAGGGGAGACCCAGTACTTC
NA | many | TRBJ2-2 | TRBV30 | CAWSVNSWAEAGELFF | TGTGCCTGGAGTGTAAATAGTTGGGCGGAGGCCGGGGAGCTGTTTTTT
NA | many | TRBJ2-1 | TRBV12-3/TRBV12-4 | CASKDNEQFF | TGTGCCAGCAAGGACAATGAGCAGTTCTTC
NA | many | TRBJ2-7 | TRBV7-9 | CASSLPSNEQYF | TGTGCCAGCAGCTTACCTAGCAACGAGCAGTACTTC
NA | many | TRBJ1-1 | TRBV14 | CASSQEGINRARTEAFF | TGTGCCAGCAGCCAAGAAGGGATCAACAGGGCTCGGACTGAAGCTTTCTTT
TRBD2 | NA | TRBJ2-1 | TRBV6-1 | CASSASGTSGRAFDEQFF | TGTGCCAGCAGTGCCTCGGGGACTAGCGGGAGGGCGTTCGACGAGCAGTTCTTC
NA | many | TRBJ2-1 | TRBV7-9 | CASQDFFSGEQFF | TGTGCCAGCCAGGACTTTTTCTCTGGTGAGCAGTTCTTC
NA | NA | TRBJ1-3 | TRBV5-4 | CASSSYPGHNRLSGGNTIYF | TGTGCCAGCAGCTCCTACCCGGGACACAACCGTCTATCCGGTGGAAACACCATATATTTT
NA | many | TRBJ1-2 | TRBV27 | CASSPDGGRWYGYTF | TGTGCCAGCAGCCCCGACGGGGGCCGTTGGTATGGCTACACCTTC
NA | many | TRBJ2-4 | TRBV28 | CASSLQGLSLAKNIQYF | TGTGCCAGCAGTTTACAGGGTTTATCTCTAGCCAAAAACATTCAGTACTTC
TRBD2 | many | TRBJ2-7 | TRBV28 | CASRLAGGRSYEQYF | TGTGCCAGCAGACTAGCGGGAGGCCGCTCCTACGAGCAGTACTTC
NA | many | TRBJ1-2 | TRBV11-2 | CASSLRQYGYTF | TGTGCCAGCAGCCTCCGACAGTATGGCTACACCTTC
NA | many | TRBJ1-1 | TRBV30 | CAWSTRGNTEAFF | TGTGCCTGGAGTACGCGCGGGAACACTGAAGCTTTCTTT
NA | NA | TRBJ2-7 | TRBV9 | CASSTGSEQYF | TGTGCCAGCAGCACCGGGAGCGAGCAGTACTTC
NA | many | TRBJ2-2 | TRBV20-1 | CSARDLQGGLGELFF | TGCAGTGCTAGAGATCTTCAAGGGGGACTCGGGGAGCTGTTTTTT
NA | many | TRBJ1-1 | TRBV7-9 | CASSLDKGSIPTEAFF | TGTGCCAGCAGCTTAGATAAGGGTTCAATCCCCACTGAAGCTTTCTTT
NA | many | TRBJ1-1 | TRBV9 | CASSPHPRGMNTEAFF | TGTGCCAGCAGCCCTCACCCCAGGGGCATGAACACTGAAGCTTTCTTT
TRBD2 | many | TRBJ2-3 | TRBV6-5 | CASSYSPSGESTDTQYF | TGTGCCAGCAGTTACTCCCCTAGCGGGGAGAGCACAGATACGCAGTATTTT
NA | few | TRBJ2-5 | TRBV7-2 | CASSLDVGRVHF | TGTGCCAGCAGCTTAGATGTGGGCAGGGTTCACTTC